One sample yielded the 2 T cell receptor beta chains listed below, sequenced in a study of blood T cell repertoires in COVID-19. The assay was immunoSEQ multiplex PCR, and TCRdb's table has in-frame clones only and misses some. The sample carries about 87,000 clones, roughly 84% recorded once. Source material: peripheral blood. The receptors were gathered from an elderly woman with COVID-19, enrolled during active disease.

The chain employs TRBV5-1 and TRBJ1-5; 8 nucleotides match TRBD1. V lost 0 bases, J lost 3 bases, and 2 bases stayed unmatched. The CDR3 has 15 amino acids. CDR1 SGHRS and CDR2 YFSETQ come from the germline V gene. In DNA, the CDR3 is TGCGCCAGCAGCTTGGGACAGGGGTTCAATCAGCCCCAGCATTTT. Protein product: CASSLGQGFNQPQHF.

This rearrangement joins TRBV5-4 to TRBJ2-7; 8 positions match TRBD2. The V gene end was trimmed by 2 bases and the J gene end by 12 bases; junction bases not matched to a gene: 10. Germline V gives CDR1 SGHNT, CDR2 YYREEE (reference sequence). This CDR3 is 13 amino acids long. The CDR3 sequence is CASSFDPGGALYF. In DNA form, the CDR3 reads TGTGCCAGCAGCTTTGACCCCGGGGGGGCCTTGTACTTC.